The 19 T cell receptor beta chains presented below share a single source sample, sequenced in a study of graft-versus-host responses after intestinal transplantation. Repertoires were generated with immunoSEQ multiplex PCR, while TCRdb's copy carries only in-frame clones and drops some. There are under 45,000 clones in the sample; roughly 91% occur only once, and approximately 6.9% lies in the top ten. The sample was PBMCs, taken about 270 days after transplant. These receptors were obtained from a human patient who received an intestinal transplant, so some T cells may come from the graft donor.

The rearrangement uses TRBV19 and TRBJ1-2; D remains ambiguous. V lost 8 bases, J lost 4 bases, and 14 bases lay in between. From germline, CDR1 is LNHDA and CDR2 SQIVND (reference sequence). The CDR3 has 13 residues. The DNA for the CDR3 is TGTGCCAGTGGTAACACTATCAGCTATGGCTACACCTTC. Protein: CASGNTISYGYTF.

This chain connects TRBV30 to TRBJ2-1; 11 positions agree with TRBD2. Germline CDR1 and CDR2: GTSNPN and SVGIG (reference sequence). Trimming removed 4 bases from V and 8 bases from J; junction bases left unmatched: 7. The CDR3 is 14 amino acids. The CDR3, as DNA: TGTGCCTGGAATCGGCTAGCGGGGGGCTATGAGCAGTTCTTC. It is translated as CAWNRLAGGYEQFF.

The V call is TRBV5-1, the J call TRBJ2-3; D not resolved. CDR3 length: 12 residues. The germline gives CDR1 SGHRS, CDR2 YFSETQ. Trimming pared 7 bases from V and 2 bases from J, leaving 8 bases between. The CDR3 coding sequence is TGCGCCAGCGCCGTTAACACAGATACGCAGTATTTT. Its translation is CASAVNTDTQYF.

The V and J genes are TRBV23-1 and TRBJ1-1; possibly TRBD1 for D (5 bases). TRBV23-1 is assigned to the ORF class and has an uncertain function. This CDR3 contains 13 residues. Trimming stripped 4 bases from V and 1 base from J, with 7 bases between. The CDR3 DNA is TGCGCCAGCAGTCGAGGGGAGAACACTGAAGCTTTCTTT. It translates to CASSRGENTEAFF.

This chain connects TRBV11-2 to TRBJ2-1; 11 nucleotides agree with TRBD1. The ends lost 5 bases at V and 9 bases at J; junction bases unmatched: 12. CDR3 length: 16 residues. The germline gives CDR1 SGHAT, CDR2 FQNNGV. The CDR3, as DNA: TGTGCCAGCAGCCCCAGGACAGGGGGCCACCACGGTGAGCAGTTCTTC. It yields the protein CASSPRTGGHHGEQFF.

This chain links TRBV5-5 with TRBJ2-5; TRBD1 agrees at 8 bases. CDR1 is SGHKS, CDR2 YYEKEE, per germline (reference sequence). The J segment lost 1 base and the V segment lost 6 bases, leaving 8 bases of the junction unmatched. The CDR3 totals 15 residues. CDR3 in amino acids: CASTTGTGPQETQYF. CDR3 coding DNA: TGTGCCAGCACGACTGGGACAGGACCCCAAGAGACCCAGTACTTC. The complete variable domain, with remaining parts taken from reference TRBV5-5 and TRBJ2-5, reads DAGVTQSPTHLIKTRGQQVTLRCSPISGHKSVSWYQQVLGQGPQFIFQYYEKEERGRGNFPDRFSARQFPNYSSELNVNALLLGDSALYLCASTTGTGPQETQYFGPGTRLLVL.

This chain uses TRBV6-4 with TRBJ2-1; the match to TRBD2 covers 8 bases. The junction had 16 bases not matched to a gene; V was cut back by 6 bases and J by 9 bases. CDR3 length: 16 residues. From germline, CDR1 is MRHNA and CDR2 SNTAGT. The CDR3: CASSVKAGTSGLEQFF. For the CDR3, the DNA is TGTGCCAGCAGCGTCAAAGCCGGGACTAGTGGTCTTGAGCAGTTCTTC.

This clone was seen a handful of times. The CDR3 protein is CASRKTGETQYF. The DNA of the CDR3 is TGCGCCAGCAGGAAAACCGGAGAGACCCAGTACTTC. V gene TRBV5-1 combines with J gene TRBJ2-5; D gene unclear. This CDR3 comprises 12 residues. The V end lost 5 bases, the J end lost 4 bases, and 9 bases lay between the germline ends. CDR1 SGHRS and CDR2 YFSETQ come from the germline V gene.

The chain has TRBV19 and TRBJ1-2, with D tentatively TRBD1 (6 bases). The CDR3 runs 12 residues. CDR1 is LNHDA, CDR2 SQIVND, per germline (reference sequence). Trimming cost V 8 bases and J 3 bases, with 10 bases left between them. CDR3 residues: CASGGQYYGYTF. The CDR3 coding sequence is TGTGCCAGTGGGGGGCAGTACTATGGCTACACCTTC.

The chain uses TRBV6-6 and TRBJ2-7; D gene unclear. Germline V gives CDR1 MNHNY, CDR2 SVGAGI (reference sequence). With 10 bases removed from V and 4 bases from J, the gap between germline ends came to 5 bases. This CDR3 spans 9 amino acids. The CDR3: CATEYEQYF. As DNA, the CDR3 is TGTGCCACCGAGTACGAGCAGTACTTC.

This chain joins TRBV5-6 and TRBJ1-2, with D uncertain. V dropped 0 bases and J dropped 0 bases, with 9 bases sitting between them. Germline V gene lookup returns CDR1 SGHDT and CDR2 YYEEEE. This CDR3 is 15 amino acids long. CDR3 bases: TGTGCCAGCAGCTTGGGACCATCCCCTAACTATGGCTACACCTTC. It translates to CASSLGPSPNYGYTF. The full variable domain, its missing parts supplied by reference TRBV5-6 and TRBJ1-2, is DAGVTQSPTHLIKTRGQQVTLRCSPKSGHDTVSWYQQALGQGPQFIFQYYEEEERQRGNFPDRFSGHQFPNYSSELNVNALLLGDSALYLCASSLGPSPNYGYTFGSGTRLTVV.

The J gene is TRBJ1-1, the V gene TRBV5-4; D call uncertain. Germline CDR1 SGHNT, CDR2 YYREEE (reference sequence). This CDR3 region has 16 residues. Trimming removed 0 bases at V and 0 bases at J, with 12 bases between. CDR3 sequence (DNA): TGTGCCAGCAGCTTGGGGGTGGTAGTGATGAACACTGAAGCTTTCTTT. Translation: CASSLGVVVMNTEAFF. The full variable domain, its missing parts supplied by reference TRBV5-4 and TRBJ1-1, is ETGVTQSPTHLIKTRGQQVTLRCSSQSGHNTVSWYQQALGQGPQFIFQYYREEENGRGNFPPRFSGLQFPNYSSELNVNALELDDSALYLCASSLGVVVMNTEAFFGQGTRLTVV.

V is TRBV19 and J is TRBJ1-2; 12 bases map to TRBD1. Germline V gene sequence: CDR1 LNHDA, CDR2 SQIVND (reference sequence). The CDR3 length is 13 residues. Germline trimming cut 8 bases from V and 6 bases from J; bases unmatched to any gene: 4. CDR3 sequence reads: CASSRDRGHGYTF. Written as DNA, the CDR3 is TGTGCCAGTTCGCGGGACAGGGGGCATGGCTACACCTTC. Full variable domain (outside the CDR3, taken from reference TRBV19 and TRBJ1-2): DGGITQSPKYLFRKEGQNVTLSCEQNLNHDAMYWYRQDPGQGLRLIYYSQIVNDFQKGDIAEGYSVSREKKESFPLTVTSAQKNPTAFYLCASSRDRGHGYTFGSGTRLTVV.

The chain recombines TRBV19 with TRBJ2-3, with TRBD1 matching over 9 bases. The V segment lost 3 bases and the J segment 3 bases; nucleotides outside the gene matches: 1. Germline V gene data show CDR1 as LNHDA and CDR2 as SQIVND (reference sequence). This CDR3 spans 14 amino acids. The CDR3 loop reads CASSIGQGTDTQYF. The CDR3 bases are TGTGCCAGTAGTATCGGACAGGGGACAGATACGCAGTATTTT.

A single count supports this clone. This chain joins TRBV9 and TRBJ1-3; D not resolved. Germline V gene data show CDR1 as SGDLS and CDR2 as YYNGEE. With 3 bases removed from V and 3 bases from J, the gap between germline ends came to 4 bases. This CDR3 has 12 amino acids. The CDR3 spells CASSADGNTIYF. The CDR3 bases are TGTGCCAGCAGCGCCGATGGAAACACCATATATTTT.

The V and J genes are TRBV28 and TRBJ2-7; D ambiguous. The length of the CDR3 is 12 residues. Germline lookup yields CDR1 MDHEN and CDR2 SYDVKM. Trimming removed 7 bases from V and 3 bases from J, with 10 bases in between. CDR3 coding DNA: TGTGCCAGCACCCCTGGCAGCTACGAGCAGTACTTC. Translating it yields CASTPGSYEQYF.

V and J are TRBV6-5 and TRBJ2-7; TRBD2 matches at 8 bases. Germline loops: CDR1 MNHEY, CDR2 SVGAGI. CDR3 length equals 14 residues. V was pared by 5 bases and J by 3 bases, with 6 bases of the junction left unmatched. CDR3 bases: TGTGCCAGCAGTCGGACGGGGGGGGTCTACGAGCAGTACTTC. Its protein product is CASSRTGGVYEQYF.

The V gene is TRBV5-1, the J gene TRBJ2-1; either TRBD1 or TRBD2 may fit D (6 bases each). This CDR3 contains 17 residues. CDR1 is SGHRS, CDR2 YFSETQ, per germline. Trimming stripped 1 base from V and 0 bases from J, with 14 bases between. CDR3 residues: CASSLYRGVSSYNEQFF. In nucleotides, the CDR3 is TGCGCCAGCAGCTTGTATAGGGGGGTCAGCTCCTACAATGAGCAGTTCTTC.

This chain joins TRBV5-6 and TRBJ2-7, with D perhaps TRBD1 or TRBD2 (6 bases each). Germline V CDR1 and CDR2: SGHDT, YYEEEE. This CDR3 has 15 residues. V was clipped by 4 bases and J by 6 bases, with 20 bases between them. The CDR3 loop reads CASSTHPGAEGEQYF. As DNA, the CDR3 is TGTGCCAGCAGCACCCACCCAGGGGCGGAGGGCGAGCAGTACTTC.